This T cell receptor (beta chain) emerged from a study of cytomegalovirus exposure and HLA in healthy donors. V shed 1 base, J shed 7 bases, and the junction held 5 bases outside the gene matches. Per germline, CDR1 KGHSH and CDR2 LQKENI. This CDR3 has 17 amino acids. Regarding the study as a whole: The Asian-associated ancestry cluster reportedly had fewer N-insertions than the approximately 700-donor mean in a later analysis.

This clone has only one observation. What it recognizes is unknown. Amplification used 60 Vbeta primers and 13 Jbeta primers. Measured with immunoSEQ multiplex PCR; TCRdb has only the in-frame clones, and not every one. The table has more than 55,000 clones, around 80% seen once. This clonotype was sampled from a woman aged 40-49 years in good health and CMV-seronegative. The gene calls are TRBV18 and TRBJ1-6, with 12 bases identical to TRBD1. The sample taken for sequencing was PBMCs. The CDR3 loop reads CASSPRDRGRGNSPLHF. The CDR3 nucleotides read TGTGCCAGCTCACCACGGGACAGGGGGCGCGGGAATTCACCCCTCCACTTT. The complete variable domain, with remaining parts taken from reference TRBV18 and TRBJ1-6, reads NAGVMQNPRHLVRRRGQEARLRCSPMKGHSHVYWYRQLPEEGLKFMVYLQKENIIDESGMPKERFSAEFPKEGPSILRIQQVVRGDSAAYFCASSPRDRGRGNSPLHFGNGTRLTVT.